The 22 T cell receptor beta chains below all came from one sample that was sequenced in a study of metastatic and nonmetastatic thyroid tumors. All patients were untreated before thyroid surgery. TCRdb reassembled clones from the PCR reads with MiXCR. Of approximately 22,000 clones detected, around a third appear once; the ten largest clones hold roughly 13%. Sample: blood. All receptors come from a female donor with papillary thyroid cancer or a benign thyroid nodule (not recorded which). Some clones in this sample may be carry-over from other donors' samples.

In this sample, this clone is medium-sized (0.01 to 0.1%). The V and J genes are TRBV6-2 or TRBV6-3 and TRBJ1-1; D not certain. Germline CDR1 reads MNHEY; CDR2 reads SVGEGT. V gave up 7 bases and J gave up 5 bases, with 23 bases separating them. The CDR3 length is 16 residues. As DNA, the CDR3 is TGTGCCAGCACCAACGGACGGGTACTTCTTGGGACTGAAGCTTTCTTT. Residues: CASTNGRVLLGTEAFF.

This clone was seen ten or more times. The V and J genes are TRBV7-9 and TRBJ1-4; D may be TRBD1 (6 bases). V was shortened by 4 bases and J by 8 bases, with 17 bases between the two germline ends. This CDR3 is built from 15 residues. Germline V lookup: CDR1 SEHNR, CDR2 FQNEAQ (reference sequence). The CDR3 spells CASSSDSRGEEKLFF. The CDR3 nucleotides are TGTGCCAGCAGCTCGGATTCCAGGGGAGAAGAAAAACTGTTTTTT.

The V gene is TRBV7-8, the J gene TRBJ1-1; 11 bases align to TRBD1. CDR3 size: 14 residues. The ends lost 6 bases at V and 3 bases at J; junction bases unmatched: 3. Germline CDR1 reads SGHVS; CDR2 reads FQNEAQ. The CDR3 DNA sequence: TGTGCCAGCAGGAGGGACAGGGGGTACACTGAAGCTTTCTTT. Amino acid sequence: CASRRDRGYTEAFF.

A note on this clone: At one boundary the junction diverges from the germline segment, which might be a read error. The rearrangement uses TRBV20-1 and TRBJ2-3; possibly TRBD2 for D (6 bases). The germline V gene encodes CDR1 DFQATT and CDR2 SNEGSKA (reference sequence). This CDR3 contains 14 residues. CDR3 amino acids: CSAILPTSIDTQYF. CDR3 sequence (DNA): TGCAGTGCTATACTCCCTACTAGCATAGATACGCAGTATTTT.

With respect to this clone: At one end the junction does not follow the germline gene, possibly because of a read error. The CDR3 here is CASSDSLTGDRDGYTF. The CDR3 DNA is TGTGCCAGCAGTGACTCTCTCACAGGGGATAGGGATGGCTACACCTTC. The chain is built from TRBV6-5 and TRBJ1-2, with TRBD1 matching over 7 bases. The germline gives CDR1 MNHEY, CDR2 SVGAGI. CDR3 size: 16 residues.

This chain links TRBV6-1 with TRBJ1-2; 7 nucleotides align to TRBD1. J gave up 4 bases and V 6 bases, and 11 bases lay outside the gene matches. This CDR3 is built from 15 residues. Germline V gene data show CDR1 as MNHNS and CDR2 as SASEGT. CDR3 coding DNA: TGTGCCAGCAGCCTCCAGACAGGGACAATCTATGGCTACACCTTC. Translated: CASSLQTGTIYGYTF.

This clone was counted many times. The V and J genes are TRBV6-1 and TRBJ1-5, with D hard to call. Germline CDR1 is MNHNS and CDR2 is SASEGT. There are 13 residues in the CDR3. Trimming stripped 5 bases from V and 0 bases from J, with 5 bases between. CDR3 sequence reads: CASSYYSNQPQHF. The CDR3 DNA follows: TGTGCCAGCAGTTATTATAGCAATCAGCCCCAGCATTTT.

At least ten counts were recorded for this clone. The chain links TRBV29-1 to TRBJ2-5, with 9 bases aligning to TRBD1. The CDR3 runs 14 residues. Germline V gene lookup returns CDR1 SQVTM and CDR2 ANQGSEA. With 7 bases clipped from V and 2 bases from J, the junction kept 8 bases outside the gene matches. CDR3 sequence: CSARGTGNQETQYF. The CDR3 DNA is TGCAGCGCAAGAGGGACAGGGAATCAAGAGACCCAGTACTTC.

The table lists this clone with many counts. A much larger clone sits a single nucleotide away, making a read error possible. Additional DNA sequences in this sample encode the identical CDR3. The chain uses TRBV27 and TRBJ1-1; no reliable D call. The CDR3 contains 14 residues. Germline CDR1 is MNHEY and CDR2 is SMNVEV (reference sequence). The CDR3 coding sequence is TGTGCCAGCAGTTTAGGACGGGCGAACACTGAGGCTTTCTTT. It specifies CASSLGRANTEAFF.

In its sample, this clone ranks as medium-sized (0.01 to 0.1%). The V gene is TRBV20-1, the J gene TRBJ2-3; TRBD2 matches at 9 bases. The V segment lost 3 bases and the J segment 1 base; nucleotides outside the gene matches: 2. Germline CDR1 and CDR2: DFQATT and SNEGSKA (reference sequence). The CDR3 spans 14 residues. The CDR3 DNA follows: TGCAGTGCTAGGACTAGCGGCCGCACAGATACGCAGTATTTT. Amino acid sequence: CSARTSGRTDTQYF.

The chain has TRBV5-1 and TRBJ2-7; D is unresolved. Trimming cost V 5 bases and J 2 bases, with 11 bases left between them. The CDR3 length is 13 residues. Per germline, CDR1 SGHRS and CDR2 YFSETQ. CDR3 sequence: CASRIGHPYEQYF. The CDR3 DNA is TGCGCCAGCAGAATAGGTCATCCCTACGAGCAGTACTTC.

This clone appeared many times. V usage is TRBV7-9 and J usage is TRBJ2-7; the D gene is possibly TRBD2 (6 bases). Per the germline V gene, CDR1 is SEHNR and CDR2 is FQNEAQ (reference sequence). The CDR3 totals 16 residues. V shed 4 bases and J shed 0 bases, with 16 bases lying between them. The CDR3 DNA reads TGTGCCAGCAGCTCGACCCTAGCGATTAACTCCTACGAGCAGTACTTC. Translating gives CASSSTLAINSYEQYF.

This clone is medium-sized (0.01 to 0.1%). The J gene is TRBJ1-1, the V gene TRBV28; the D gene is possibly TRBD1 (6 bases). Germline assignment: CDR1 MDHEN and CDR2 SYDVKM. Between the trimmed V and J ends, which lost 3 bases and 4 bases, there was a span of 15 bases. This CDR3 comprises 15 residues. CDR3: CASSLSYREGTEAFF. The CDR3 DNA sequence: TGTGCCAGCAGTTTGTCCTACAGGGAGGGCACTGAAGCTTTCTTT.

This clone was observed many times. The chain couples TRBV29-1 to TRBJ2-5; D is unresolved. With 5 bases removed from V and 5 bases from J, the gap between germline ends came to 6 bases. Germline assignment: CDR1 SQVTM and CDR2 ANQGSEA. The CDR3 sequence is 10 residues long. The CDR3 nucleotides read TGCAGCGTTCTCCGGGAGACCCAGTACTTC. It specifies CSVLRETQYF.

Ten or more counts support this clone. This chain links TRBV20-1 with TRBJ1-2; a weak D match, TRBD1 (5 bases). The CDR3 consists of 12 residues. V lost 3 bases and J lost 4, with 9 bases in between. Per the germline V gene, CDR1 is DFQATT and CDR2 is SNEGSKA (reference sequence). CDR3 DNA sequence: TGCAGTGCTAGCTCAGGGACCTATGGCTACACCTTC. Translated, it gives CSASSGTYGYTF.

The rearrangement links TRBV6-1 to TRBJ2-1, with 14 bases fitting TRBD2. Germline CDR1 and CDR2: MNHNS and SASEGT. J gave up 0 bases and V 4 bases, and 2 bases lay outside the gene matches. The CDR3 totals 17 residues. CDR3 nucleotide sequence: TGTGCCAGCAGTGGTGGACTAGCGGGGGGCTCCTACAATGAGCAGTTCTTC. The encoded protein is CASSGGLAGGSYNEQFF.

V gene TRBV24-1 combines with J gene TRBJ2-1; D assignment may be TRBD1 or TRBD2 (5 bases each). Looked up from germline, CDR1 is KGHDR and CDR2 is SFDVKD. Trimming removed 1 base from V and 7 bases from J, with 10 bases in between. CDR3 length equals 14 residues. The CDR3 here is CATSDLLRGNEQFF. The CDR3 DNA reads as TGTGCCACCAGTGATTTACTGAGGGGTAATGAGCAGTTCTTC.

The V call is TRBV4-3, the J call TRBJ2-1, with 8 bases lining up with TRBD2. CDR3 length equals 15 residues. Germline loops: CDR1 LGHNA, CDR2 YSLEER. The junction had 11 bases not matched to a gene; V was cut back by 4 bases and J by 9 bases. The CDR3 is CASSLKGAGVVEQFF. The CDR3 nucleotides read TGCGCCAGCAGCCTGAAGGGAGCGGGAGTCGTTGAGCAGTTCTTC.

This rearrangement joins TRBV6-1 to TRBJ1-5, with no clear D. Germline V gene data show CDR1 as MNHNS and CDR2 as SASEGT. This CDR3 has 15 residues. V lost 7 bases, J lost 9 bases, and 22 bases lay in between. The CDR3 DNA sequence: TGTGCCAGCATGTCATTACACGGGGAGGTTTGGCCCCAGCATTTT. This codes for CASMSLHGEVWPQHF.

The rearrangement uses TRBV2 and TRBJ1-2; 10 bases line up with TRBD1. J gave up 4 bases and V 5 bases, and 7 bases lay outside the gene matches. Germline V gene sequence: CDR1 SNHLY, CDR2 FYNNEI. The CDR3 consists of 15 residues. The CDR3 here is CASSRKGQGFYGYTF. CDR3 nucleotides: TGTGCCAGCAGTCGGAAGGGACAGGGGTTCTATGGCTACACCTTC.

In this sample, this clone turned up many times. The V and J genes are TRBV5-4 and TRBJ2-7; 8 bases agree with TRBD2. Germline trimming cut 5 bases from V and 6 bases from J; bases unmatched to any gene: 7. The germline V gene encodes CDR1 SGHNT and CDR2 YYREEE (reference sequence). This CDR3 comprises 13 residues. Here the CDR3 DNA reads TGTGCCAGCAGACCGGGGGGGGGTCTCGAGCAGTACTTC. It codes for CASRPGGGLEQYF.

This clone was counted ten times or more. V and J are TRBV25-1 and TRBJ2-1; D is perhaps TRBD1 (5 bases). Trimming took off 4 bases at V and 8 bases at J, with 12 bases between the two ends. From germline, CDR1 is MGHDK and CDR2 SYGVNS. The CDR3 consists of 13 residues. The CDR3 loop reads CASSAQGQDEQFF. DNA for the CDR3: TGTGCCAGCAGTGCCCAGGGTCAGGATGAGCAGTTCTTC. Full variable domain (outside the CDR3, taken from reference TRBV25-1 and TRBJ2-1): EADIYQTPRYLVIGTGKKITLECSQTMGHDKMYWYQQDPGMELHLIHYSYGVNSTEKGDLSSESTVSRIRTEHFPLTLESARPSHTSQYLCASSAQGQDEQFFGPGTRLTVL.